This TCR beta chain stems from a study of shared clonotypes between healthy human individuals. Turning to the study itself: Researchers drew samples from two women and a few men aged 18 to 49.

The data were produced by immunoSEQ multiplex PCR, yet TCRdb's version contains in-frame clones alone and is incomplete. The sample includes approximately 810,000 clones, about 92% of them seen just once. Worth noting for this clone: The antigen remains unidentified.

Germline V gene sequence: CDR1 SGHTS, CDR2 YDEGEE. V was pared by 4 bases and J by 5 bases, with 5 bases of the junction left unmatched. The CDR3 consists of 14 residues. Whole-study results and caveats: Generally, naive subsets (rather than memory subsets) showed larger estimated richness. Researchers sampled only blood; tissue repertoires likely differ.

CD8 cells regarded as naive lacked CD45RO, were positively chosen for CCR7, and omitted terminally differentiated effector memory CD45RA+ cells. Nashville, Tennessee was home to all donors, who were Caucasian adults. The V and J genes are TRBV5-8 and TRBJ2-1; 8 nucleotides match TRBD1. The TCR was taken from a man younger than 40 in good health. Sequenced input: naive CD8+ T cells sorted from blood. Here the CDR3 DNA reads TGTGCCAGCAGCAAATTGACAGGGGACAATGAGCAGTTCTTC. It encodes CASSKLTGDNEQFF.